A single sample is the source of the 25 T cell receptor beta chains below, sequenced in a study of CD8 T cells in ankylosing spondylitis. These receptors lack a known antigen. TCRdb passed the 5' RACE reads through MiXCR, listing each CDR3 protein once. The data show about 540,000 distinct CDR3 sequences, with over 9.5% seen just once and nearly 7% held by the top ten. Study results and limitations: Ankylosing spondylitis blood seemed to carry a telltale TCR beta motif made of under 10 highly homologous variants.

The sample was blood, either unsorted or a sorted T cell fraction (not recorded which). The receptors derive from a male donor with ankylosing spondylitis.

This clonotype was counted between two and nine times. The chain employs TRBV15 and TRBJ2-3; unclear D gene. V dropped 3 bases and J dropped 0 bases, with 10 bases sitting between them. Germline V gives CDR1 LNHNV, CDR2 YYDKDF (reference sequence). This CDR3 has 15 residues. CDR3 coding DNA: TGTGCCACCAGCAGTTTCCTATTTAGCACAGATACGCAGTATTTT. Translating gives CATSSFLFSTDTQYF. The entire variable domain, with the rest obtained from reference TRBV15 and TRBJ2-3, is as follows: DAMVIQNPRYQVTQFGKPVTLSCSQTLNHNVMYWYQQKSSQAPKLLFHYYDKDFNNEADTPDNFQSRRPNTSFCFLDIRSPGLGDTAMYLCATSSFLFSTDTQYFGPGTRLTVL.

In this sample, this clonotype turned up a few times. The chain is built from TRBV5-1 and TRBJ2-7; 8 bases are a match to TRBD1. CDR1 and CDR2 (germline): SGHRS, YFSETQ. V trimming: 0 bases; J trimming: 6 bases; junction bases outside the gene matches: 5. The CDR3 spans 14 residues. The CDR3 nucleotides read TGCGCCAGCAGCTTGGGACAGGGGACGCTCGAGCAGTACGTC. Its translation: CASSLGQGTLEQYV.

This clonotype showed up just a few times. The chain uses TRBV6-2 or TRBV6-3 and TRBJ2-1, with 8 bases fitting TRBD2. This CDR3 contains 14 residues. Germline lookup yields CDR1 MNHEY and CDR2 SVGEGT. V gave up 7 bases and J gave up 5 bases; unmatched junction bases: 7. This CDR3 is CASMRTSGDNEQFF. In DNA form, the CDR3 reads TGTGCCAGCATGAGAACTAGCGGAGACAATGAGCAGTTCTTC.

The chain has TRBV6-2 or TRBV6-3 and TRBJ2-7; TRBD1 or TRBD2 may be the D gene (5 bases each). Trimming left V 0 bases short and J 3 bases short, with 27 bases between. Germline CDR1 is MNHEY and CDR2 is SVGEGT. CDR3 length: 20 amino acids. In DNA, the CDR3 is TGTGCCAGCAGTTACTCGATACAACCCGGGACCCCTAATCATCTCTACGAGCAGTACTTC. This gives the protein CASSYSIQPGTPNHLYEQYF.

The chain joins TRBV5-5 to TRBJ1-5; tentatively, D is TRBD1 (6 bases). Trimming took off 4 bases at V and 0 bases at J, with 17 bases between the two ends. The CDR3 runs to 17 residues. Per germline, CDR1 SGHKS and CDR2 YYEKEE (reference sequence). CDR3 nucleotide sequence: TGTGCCAGCAGCCCCCGGGGGGCTGAGACTAGCAATCAGCCCCAGCATTTT. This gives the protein CASSPRGAETSNQPQHF.

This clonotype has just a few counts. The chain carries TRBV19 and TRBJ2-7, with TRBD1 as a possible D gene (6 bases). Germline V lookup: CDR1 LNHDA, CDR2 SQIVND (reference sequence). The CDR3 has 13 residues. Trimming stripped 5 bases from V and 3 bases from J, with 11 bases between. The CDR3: CASSFQGFYEQYF. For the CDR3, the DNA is TGTGCCAGTAGTTTCCAGGGGTTCTACGAGCAGTACTTC.

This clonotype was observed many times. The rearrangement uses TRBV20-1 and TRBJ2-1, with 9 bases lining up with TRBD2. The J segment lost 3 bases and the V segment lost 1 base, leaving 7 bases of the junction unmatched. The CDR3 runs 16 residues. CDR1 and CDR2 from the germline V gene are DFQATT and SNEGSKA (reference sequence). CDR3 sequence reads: CSARVAGSGSYNEQFF. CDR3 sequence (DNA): TGCAGTGCTAGAGTCGCGGGTAGCGGGAGCTACAATGAGCAGTTCTTC.

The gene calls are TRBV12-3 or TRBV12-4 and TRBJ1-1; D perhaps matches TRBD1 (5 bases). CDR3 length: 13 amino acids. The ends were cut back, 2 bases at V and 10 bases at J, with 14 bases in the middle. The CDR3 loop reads CASSLKGGRAAFF. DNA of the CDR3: TGTGCCAGCAGTTTAAAAGGAGGCAGGGCAGCTTTCTTT.

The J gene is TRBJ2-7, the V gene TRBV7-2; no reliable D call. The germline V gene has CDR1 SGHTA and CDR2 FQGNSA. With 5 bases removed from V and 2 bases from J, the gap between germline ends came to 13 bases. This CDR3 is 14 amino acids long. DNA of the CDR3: TGTGCCAGCAGCCCAACCCCAGTGCCCTACGAGCAGTACGTC. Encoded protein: CASSPTPVPYEQYV.

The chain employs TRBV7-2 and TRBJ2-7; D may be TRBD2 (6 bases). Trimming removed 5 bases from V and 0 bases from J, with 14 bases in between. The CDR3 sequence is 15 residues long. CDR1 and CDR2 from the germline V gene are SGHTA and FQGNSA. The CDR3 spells CASSLEGLLSYEQYV. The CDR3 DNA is TGTGCCAGCAGCCTAGAGGGACTTCTCTCCTACGAGCAGTACGTC.

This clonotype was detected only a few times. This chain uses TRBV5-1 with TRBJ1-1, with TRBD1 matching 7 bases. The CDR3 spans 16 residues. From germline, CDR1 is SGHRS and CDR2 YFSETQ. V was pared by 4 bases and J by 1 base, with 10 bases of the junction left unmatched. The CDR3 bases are TGCGCCAGCAGCCGAAGGCGAGAGGGGGCGAACACTGAAGCTTTCTTT. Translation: CASSRRREGANTEAFF.

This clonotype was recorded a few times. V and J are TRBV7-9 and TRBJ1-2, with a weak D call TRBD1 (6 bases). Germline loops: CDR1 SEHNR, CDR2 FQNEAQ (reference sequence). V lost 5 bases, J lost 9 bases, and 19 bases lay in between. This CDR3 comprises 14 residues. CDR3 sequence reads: CASSPSRGALSYTF. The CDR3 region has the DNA TGTGCCAGCAGCCCTAGCCGGGGGGCGTTAAGCTACACCTTC.

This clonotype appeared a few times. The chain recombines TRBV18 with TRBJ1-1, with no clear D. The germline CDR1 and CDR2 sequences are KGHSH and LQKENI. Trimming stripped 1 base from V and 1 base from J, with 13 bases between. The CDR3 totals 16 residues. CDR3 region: CASSPQGLKWNTEAFF. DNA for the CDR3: TGTGCCAGCTCACCACAGGGATTGAAGTGGAACACTGAAGCTTTCTTT.

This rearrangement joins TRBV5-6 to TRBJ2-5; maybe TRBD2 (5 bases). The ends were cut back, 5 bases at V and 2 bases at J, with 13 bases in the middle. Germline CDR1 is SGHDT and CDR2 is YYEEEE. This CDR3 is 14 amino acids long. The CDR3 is CASSPNPGQETQYF. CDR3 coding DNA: TGTGCCAGCAGTCCTAACCCGGGGCAAGAGACCCAGTACTTC.

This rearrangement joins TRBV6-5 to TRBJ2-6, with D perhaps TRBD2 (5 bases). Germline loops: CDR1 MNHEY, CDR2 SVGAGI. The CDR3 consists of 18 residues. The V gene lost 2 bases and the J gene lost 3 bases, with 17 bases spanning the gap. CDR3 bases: TGTGCCAGCAGTTACGCCCGGGGTATTTTGGGTGGGGCCAACGTCCTGACTTTC. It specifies CASSYARGILGGANVLTF.

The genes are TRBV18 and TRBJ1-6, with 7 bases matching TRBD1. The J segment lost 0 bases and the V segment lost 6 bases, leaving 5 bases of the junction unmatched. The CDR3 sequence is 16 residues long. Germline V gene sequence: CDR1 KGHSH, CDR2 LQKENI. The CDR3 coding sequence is TGTGCCAGCTCCGGGACAGCAAGCTCCTATAATTCACCCCTCCACTTT. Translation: CASSGTASSYNSPLHF.

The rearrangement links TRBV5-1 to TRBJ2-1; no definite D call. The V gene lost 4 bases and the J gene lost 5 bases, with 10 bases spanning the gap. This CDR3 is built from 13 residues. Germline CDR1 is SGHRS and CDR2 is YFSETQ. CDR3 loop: CASSKGPNNEQFF. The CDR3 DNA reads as TGCGCCAGCAGCAAAGGACCTAACAATGAGCAGTTCTTC.

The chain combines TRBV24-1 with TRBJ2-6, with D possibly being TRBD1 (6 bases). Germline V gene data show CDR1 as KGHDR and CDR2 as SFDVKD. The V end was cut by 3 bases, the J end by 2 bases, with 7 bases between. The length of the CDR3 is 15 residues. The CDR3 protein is CATSDQGTGANVLTF. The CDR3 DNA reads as TGTGCCACCAGTGATCAGGGGACTGGGGCCAACGTCCTGACTTTC.

In nucleotides, the CDR3 is TGTGCCAGCAGACTAACAGGGGGCCCTAGCAATTCACCCCTCCACTTT. This codes for CASRLTGGPSNSPLHF. The rearrangement uses TRBV12-3 or TRBV12-4 and TRBJ1-6, with 9 bases matching TRBD1. With V trimmed by 6 bases and J by 7 bases, 10 bases remained unmatched. The CDR3 totals 16 residues.

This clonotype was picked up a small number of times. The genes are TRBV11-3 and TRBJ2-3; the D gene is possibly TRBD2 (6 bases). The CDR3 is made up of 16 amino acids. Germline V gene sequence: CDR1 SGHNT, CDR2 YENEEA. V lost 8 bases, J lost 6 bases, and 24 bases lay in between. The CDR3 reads CASGPLTGEVGDTQYF. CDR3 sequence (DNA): TGTGCCAGCGGACCTCTAACCGGGGAGGTTGGGGATACGCAGTATTTT.

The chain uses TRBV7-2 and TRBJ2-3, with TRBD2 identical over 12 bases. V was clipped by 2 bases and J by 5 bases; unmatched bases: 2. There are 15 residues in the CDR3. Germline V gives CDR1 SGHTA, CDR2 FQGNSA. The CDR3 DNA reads TGTGCCAGCAGCTTATTACTAGCGGGGGGAGATACGCAGTATTTT. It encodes CASSLLLAGGDTQYF.

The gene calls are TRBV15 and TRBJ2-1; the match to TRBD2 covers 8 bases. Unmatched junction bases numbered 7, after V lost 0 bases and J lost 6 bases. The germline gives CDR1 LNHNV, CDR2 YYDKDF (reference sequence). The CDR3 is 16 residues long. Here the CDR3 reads CATSRDFGTRSNEQFF. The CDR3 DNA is TGTGCCACCAGCAGAGATTTCGGGACTAGGAGCAATGAGCAGTTCTTC.

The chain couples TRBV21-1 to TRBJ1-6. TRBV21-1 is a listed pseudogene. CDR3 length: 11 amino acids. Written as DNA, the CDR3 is TGTGCCAGCAGCTGCGATTCACCCCTCCACTTT. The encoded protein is CASSCDSPLHF.

This chain's CDR3 is CSANRVGTEAFF. The DNA of the CDR3 is TGCAGTGCTAACAGGGTCGGCACTGAAGCTTTCTTT. The V gene is TRBV20-1, the J gene TRBJ1-1; weak D call: TRBD1 (6 bases). V shed 4 bases and J shed 4 bases, with 10 bases lying between them. Germline-derived CDR1 and CDR2 are DFQATT and SNEGSKA (reference sequence). This CDR3 contains 12 residues.

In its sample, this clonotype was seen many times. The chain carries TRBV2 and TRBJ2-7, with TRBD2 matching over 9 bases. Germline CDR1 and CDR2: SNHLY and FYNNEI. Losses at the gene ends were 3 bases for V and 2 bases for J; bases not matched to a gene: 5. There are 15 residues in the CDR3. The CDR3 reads CASSEGTSRTYEQYV. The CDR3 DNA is TGTGCCAGCAGTGAGGGGACTAGCAGAACCTACGAGCAGTACGTC.